The rows below give T cell receptor beta chains drawn from one sample of a study of identical twins. One entry per CDR3 protein, called by TCRdb with MiXCR from the 5' RACE reads. The repertoire holds hundreds of thousands of distinct CDR3 sequences, with less than 10% as singletons. A further study also used this sample, focusing on yellow fever vaccine responses in identical twins.

The specimen was PBMCs. The source of these receptors is a woman aged 18-29 years in good health. Each CDR3 is given with its conserved first and last residue. Each record gives: J gene, clone size, D gene, V gene, CDR3 DNA, CDR3 protein. A D gene is named only where the DNA matches it firmly. Some rows mark clone size as missing; the rest say once, few, many or name a class of expanded clone.

TRBJ2-5 | many | NA | TRBV7-2 | TGTGCCAGCAGCTTAGCGCCGGAGACCCAGTACTTC | CASSLAPETQYF
TRBJ2-2 | NA | TRBD1 | TRBV6-1 | TGTGCCAGCAGTCCCCGAGGGGGACAGGGGTACACCGGGGAGCTGTTTTTT | CASSPRGGQGYTGELFF
TRBJ2-1 | NA | NA | TRBV3-1 | TGTGCCAGCAGCCAAGTTTTAGGGGAGTATGAGCAGTTCTTC | CASSQVLGEYEQFF
TRBJ2-1 | many | NA | TRBV11-2 | TGTGCCAGCAGCCCGGCGGGGGCCGCCTACAATGAGCAGTTCTTC | CASSPAGAAYNEQFF
TRBJ1-1 | many | NA | TRBV5-1 | TGCGCCAGTCTACTTGCGAGACCGAACACTGAAGCTTTCTTT | CASLLARPNTEAFF
TRBJ2-5 | NA | NA | TRBV14 | TGTGCCAACTCGGAGACCCAGTACTTC | CANSETQYF
TRBJ1-6 | few | TRBD1 | TRBV7-2 | TGTGCCAGCAGCTTTGTGACAGGGAAGAATTCACCCCTCCACTTT | CASSFVTGKNSPLHF
TRBJ2-3 | few | TRBD2 | TRBV5-5 | TGTGCCAGCAATAAGGCTAGCGGCTTAGATACGCAGTATTTT | CASNKASGLDTQYF
TRBJ1-1 | few | NA | TRBV28 | TGTGCCAGCAGTTCCCCAGGCCGCCCTGAAGCTTTCTTT | CASSSPGRPEAFF
TRBJ2-3 | few | TRBD1 | TRBV24-1 | TGTGCCACCAGTGATCGACAGGGGGCCGGAGATACGCAGTATTTT | CATSDRQGAGDTQYF
TRBJ2-3 | NA | TRBD2 | TRBV7-9 | TGTGCCAGCAGCTCCGTACTAGCGAGTCGCACAGATACGCAGTATTTT | CASSSVLASRTDTQYF
TRBJ2-2 | few | NA | TRBV7-9 | TGTGCCAGCAGCCCCCTCGGGACTGATTACACCGGGGAGCTGTTTTTT | CASSPLGTDYTGELFF
TRBJ2-3 | NA | TRBD2 | TRBV9 | TGTGCCAGCAGCACTCAAAGGGAGTGGGCTAGCGGGCCCCGCACAGATACGCAGTATTTT | CASSTQREWASGPRTDTQYF
TRBJ2-5 | few | NA | TRBV7-2 | TGTGCCAGCAGCTTAGCGAACAATTGGGAGACCCAGTACTTC | CASSLANNWETQYF
TRBJ2-6 | few | NA | TRBV19 | TGTGCCAGTAGTATCTGGGTATATGGGGCCAACGTCCTGACTTTC | CASSIWVYGANVLTF
TRBJ2-2 | few | NA | TRBV5-4 | TGTGCCAGCAGCTCCTTTGGACCCGCCACCGGGGAGCTGTTTTTT | CASSSFGPATGELFF
TRBJ1-5 | few | NA | TRBV19 | TGTGCCAGTAGTACATTCCGGGACGGTACCAATCAGCCCCAGCATTTT | CASSTFRDGTNQPQHF
TRBJ2-1 | few | TRBD2 | TRBV12-3/TRBV12-4 | TGTGCCAGCAGTTTAGGGCGGGAGCCCCCCTACAATGAGCAGTTCTTC | CASSLGREPPYNEQFF
TRBJ2-6 | few | NA | TRBV7-2 | TGTGCCAGCGGTGGGTTTTCTGGGGCCAACGTCCTGACTTTC | CASGGFSGANVLTF
TRBJ1-4 | few | TRBD1 | TRBV10-1 | TGCGCCAGCTATTGGTGGGACAGGACCCGCTTGGATGAAAAACTGTTTTTT | CASYWWDRTRLDEKLFF
TRBJ2-7 | once | NA | TRBV29-1 | TGCAGCGTTAGAGGAGAAAACGAGCAGTACTTC | CSVRGENEQYF
TRBJ1-5 | NA | TRBD1 | TRBV20-1 | TGCAGTGCTACCAGGGGGAATAGCAATCAGCCCCAGCATTTT | CSATRGNSNQPQHF
TRBJ2-4 | many | NA | TRBV7-9 | TGTGCCAGCAGCCCCCCGACTGGTGACAAAAACATTCAGTACTTC | CASSPPTGDKNIQYF
TRBJ1-1 | many | NA | TRBV5-4 | TGTGCCAGCAGCTTTGGAGGGCACACTGAAGCTTTCTTT | CASSFGGHTEAFF
TRBJ2-2 | NA | NA | TRBV28 | TGTGCCATCGGGACACCCTTCACCGGGGAGCTGTTTTTT | CAIGTPFTGELFF
TRBJ2-7 | few | NA | TRBV10-3 | TGTGCCATCAGTGAGTCCTGGACTAAATACGAGCAGTACTTC | CAISESWTKYEQYF
TRBJ2-4 | many | NA | TRBV7-9 | TGTGCCAGCACCCCTTCATCTGTGTCCAAAAACATTCAGTACTTC | CASTPSSVSKNIQYF
TRBJ2-2 | few | NA | TRBV10-1 | TGCGCCAGCAGTGAGTCAGGCAGGGACACCGGGGAGCTGTTTTTT | CASSESGRDTGELFF
TRBJ2-5 | many | NA | TRBV20-1 | TGCAGTGCTAGCGGGGCTCGGGAGACCCAGTACTTC | CSASGARETQYF
TRBJ2-1 | NA | TRBD2 | TRBV2 | TGTGCCAGCAGTGGGACTAGCGGGGTCTACAATGAGCAGTTCTTC | CASSGTSGVYNEQFF
TRBJ1-1 | NA | TRBD1 | TRBV12-3/TRBV12-4 | TGTGCCAGCAGCCCGACAGGGAGAAGGTACACTGAAGCTTTCTTT | CASSPTGRRYTEAFF
TRBJ1-4 | few | NA | TRBV5-1 | TGCGCCAGCAGCTGGGGGGGTGAAAAACTGTTTTTT | CASSWGGEKLFF
TRBJ2-1 | many | NA | TRBV10-3 | TGTGCCATCAGAGAGTACAATGAGCAGTTCTTC | CAIREYNEQFF
TRBJ1-2 | NA | NA | TRBV5-1 | TGCGCCAGCAGCTTTGGGTGGGCCAAAAATGGCTACACCTTC | CASSFGWAKNGYTF
TRBJ2-7 | NA | TRBD1 | TRBV6-1 | TGTGCCAGCAGTCAAGCGGACAGGGGCTACGAGCAGTACTTC | CASSQADRGYEQYF
TRBJ1-1 | few | NA | TRBV29-1 | TGCAGCGTTGCAGGGGCGAACACTGAAGCTTTCTTT | CSVAGANTEAFF
TRBJ2-2 | NA | TRBD1 | TRBV6-2/TRBV6-3 | TGTGCCAGCAGGGACAGGGTAACCGGGGAGCTGTTTTTT | CASRDRVTGELFF
TRBJ2-5 | NA | NA | TRBV12-3/TRBV12-4 | TGTGCCAGCAGTTTATTGGGGGGACAGACCCAGTACTTC | CASSLLGGQTQYF
TRBJ1-1 | NA | NA | TRBV29-1 | TGCAGCGTTTTCACGGGACAGAACACTGAAGCTTTCTTT | CSVFTGQNTEAFF
TRBJ2-7 | few | NA | TRBV15 | TGTGCCACCAGCAGACAGGGAGAGCAGTACTTC | CATSRQGEQYF
TRBJ2-7 | many | NA | TRBV24-1 | TGTGCCACCAGTGACCGAAGGGGGGGGAGGAACGAGCAGTACTTC | CATSDRRGGRNEQYF